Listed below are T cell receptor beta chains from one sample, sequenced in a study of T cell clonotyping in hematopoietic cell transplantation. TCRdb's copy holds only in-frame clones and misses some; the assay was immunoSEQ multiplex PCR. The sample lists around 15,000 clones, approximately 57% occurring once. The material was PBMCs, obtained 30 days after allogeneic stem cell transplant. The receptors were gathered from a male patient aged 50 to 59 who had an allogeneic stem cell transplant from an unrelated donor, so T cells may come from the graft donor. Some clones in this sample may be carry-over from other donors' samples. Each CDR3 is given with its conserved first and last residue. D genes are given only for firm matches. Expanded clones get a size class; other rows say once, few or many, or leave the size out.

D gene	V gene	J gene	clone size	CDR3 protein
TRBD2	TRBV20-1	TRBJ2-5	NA	CSAGLQETQYF
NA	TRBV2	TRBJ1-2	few	CASSEGPRYGYTF
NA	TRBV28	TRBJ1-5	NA	CASSEPGYQPQHF
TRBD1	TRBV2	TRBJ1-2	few	CASREPGQLNYGYTF
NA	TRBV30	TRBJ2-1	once	CAWIQEGEQFF
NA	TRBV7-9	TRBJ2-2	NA	CASSPSGLWGGELFF
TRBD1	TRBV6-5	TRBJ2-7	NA	CASSIGQGHFYEQYF
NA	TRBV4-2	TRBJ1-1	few	CASSQDMTTTNTEAFF
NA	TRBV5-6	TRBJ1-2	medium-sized	CASTEDSPNYGYTF
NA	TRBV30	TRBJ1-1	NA	CAWTRMRDTEAFF
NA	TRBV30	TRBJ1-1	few	CAWRHGGDTEAFF
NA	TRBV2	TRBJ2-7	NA	CASRGSLFGEQYF
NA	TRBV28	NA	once	CASSPDRKSSYEQYF
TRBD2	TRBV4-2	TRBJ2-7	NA	CASSQDEGSGLAGLGEQYF
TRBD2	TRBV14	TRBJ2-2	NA	CASSQVGGSTGELFF
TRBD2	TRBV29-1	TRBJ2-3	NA	CSVGTSGGTDTQYF
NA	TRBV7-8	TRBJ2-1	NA	CASTSPSYNEQFF
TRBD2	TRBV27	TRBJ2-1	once	CASSSPLAGLYNEQFF
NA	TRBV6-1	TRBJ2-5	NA	CASTGGSAETQYF
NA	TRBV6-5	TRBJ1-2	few	CASSYNRDYGYTF
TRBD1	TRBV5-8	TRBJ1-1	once	CASSLAQGVLNTEAFF
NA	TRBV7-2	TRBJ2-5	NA	CASSPPGVQETQYF
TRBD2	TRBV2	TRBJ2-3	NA	CASRRLAGASDTQYF
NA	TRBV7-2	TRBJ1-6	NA	CASSLSQGDSPLHF
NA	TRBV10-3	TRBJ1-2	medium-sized	CAGLPFDGYTF
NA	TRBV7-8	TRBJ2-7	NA	CASSSPGPYEQYF
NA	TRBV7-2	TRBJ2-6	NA	CASSLVVDPFSGANVLTF
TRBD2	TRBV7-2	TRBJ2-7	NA	CASSFSGNSYEQYF
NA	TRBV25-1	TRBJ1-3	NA	CASSRDTIYF
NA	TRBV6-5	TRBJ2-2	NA	CASSYWTAGDTGELFF
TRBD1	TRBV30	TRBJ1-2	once	CAWNRPGQVYGYTF
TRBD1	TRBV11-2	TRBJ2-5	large	CASSSGQVKETQYF
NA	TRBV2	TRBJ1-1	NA	CASTGQTNTEAFF
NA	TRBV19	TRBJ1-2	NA	CASGISFVAGLYGYTF
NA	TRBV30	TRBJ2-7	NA	CAWSDRDGLYEQYF
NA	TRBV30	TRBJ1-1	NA	CAWSFTRGQAFF
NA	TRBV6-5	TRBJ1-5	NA	CASRREVHSNQPQHF
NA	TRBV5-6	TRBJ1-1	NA	CASSLRGTEAFF
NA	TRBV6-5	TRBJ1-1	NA	CASSYLERTEAFF
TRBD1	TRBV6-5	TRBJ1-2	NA	CASSLAQGVYGYTF
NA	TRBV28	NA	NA	CASSRPRTVDYEQYF
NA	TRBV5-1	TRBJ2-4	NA	CASSHKGTDGAAKNIQYF
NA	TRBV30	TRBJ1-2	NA	CAWSVLKGRYTF
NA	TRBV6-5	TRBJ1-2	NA	CASSNLPAGEGYTF
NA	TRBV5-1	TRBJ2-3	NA	CASSPGPLSTDTQYF
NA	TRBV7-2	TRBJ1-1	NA	CASSFTAVKEAFF
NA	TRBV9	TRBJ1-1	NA	CASSVVRENTEAFF
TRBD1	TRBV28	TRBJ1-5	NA	CASRGGGTGQPQHF
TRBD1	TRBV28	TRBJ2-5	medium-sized	CASDTGGPETQYF
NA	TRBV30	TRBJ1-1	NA	CAQEPEGTEAFF
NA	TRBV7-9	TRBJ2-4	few	CASSSEEGTQDIQYF
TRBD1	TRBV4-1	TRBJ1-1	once	CASSQATGRTIEAFF
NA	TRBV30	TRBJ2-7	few	CAWTWLGGEQYF
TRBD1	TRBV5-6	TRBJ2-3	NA	CASSLGTGPQDTQYF
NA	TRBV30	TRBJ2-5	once	CAWSFEIQETQYF
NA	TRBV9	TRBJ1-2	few	CASSTMSTVHPDNYGYTF
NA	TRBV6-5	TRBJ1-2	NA	CASSPGSDYGYTF
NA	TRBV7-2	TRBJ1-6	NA	CASSLVRQSSSHNSPLHF
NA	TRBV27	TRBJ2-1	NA	CASSLSWQSYNEQFF
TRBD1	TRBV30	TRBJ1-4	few	CAWSVGTVATNEKLFF